This T cell receptor (beta chain) was recovered during a study of PD-1 blockade in classical Hodgkin lymphoma (dated by TCRdb to 2018 to 2020). Background for the entire study: Nivolumab dosing was 3 mg/kg intravenously every 2 weeks, continuing until either disease progression or unacceptable toxicity. To define a peripheral blood immune signature of response to PD-1 blockade in classical Hodgkin lymphoma, the study combined TCR beta sequencing with CyTOF.

Study-wide findings and limitations: Trial patients with a complete response had baseline diversity similar to that of newly diagnosed patients, while partial responders and progressors had significantly lower diversity. Baseline TCR diversity was reported to be lower in newly diagnosed patients than in healthy donors, and even lower in relapsed/refractory patients. Diversity was lower in patients who began nivolumab less than 1 year after ASCT, so these patients were left out of later analyses to avoid confounding by immune reconstitution. CD4+ but not CD8+ TCR diversity rose significantly by C4D1 (p=0.0027 vs p=0.16), most apparent in complete responders (p=0.02). The study covered only a single clinical trial cohort, and the causes of the repertoire differences, possibly disease activity or prior therapy, were still not defined.

Genomic DNA was isolated using the Qiagen DNeasy kit from unsorted PBMCs as well as from negatively selected CD4+ and CD8+ fractions. Amplification of TCR beta CDR3 regions was done by immunoSEQ multiplex PCR with primers that anneal to V and J segments. A synthetic immune receptor repertoire was used to minimize amplification bias, and any remaining bias was removed computationally after sequencing. The paper's processing steps were these. Custom Python scripts were used to quantify repertoire diversity as the Shannon entropy index. Unsorted, CD4+ and CD8+ repertoires were analyzed separately, except for combined analyses in which CD4+ and CD8+ sequences were merged in silico. Clonal expansion was defined as a frequency increase of at least 2-fold after treatment compared with C1D1, and clones undetected at baseline were assigned a pseudocount of 0.5. Singleton clones were defined as clones with 0 or 1 copy at C1D1, and non-singleton clones were defined as clones with 2 or more copies. Clones expanded in unsorted samples were annotated as CD4+, CD8+ or unknown by matching protein sequences in sorted samples from the same patient. Wilcoxon tests were applied to paired samples to test diversity changes from C1D1 to C4D1. TCRdb re-hosts the immuneACCESS table, in-frame sequences only. Its copies lack some clones; in the studies checked, an unresolved V gene accounts for under half of them, and the cause for the rest is not known. D and trimming come from the DNA, and the V and J calls and clone size come from that table. The sample contains 20,000 to 25,000 clones, about 80% of them found a single time. Together, the top ten hold 8% of the sample.

The sample holds a few counts of this clone. What this receptor recognizes is not known. No per-base quality is available; no much larger clone lies one base away. Its CDR3 holds 12 amino acids, cysteine through phenylalanine. Only CDR3 DNA is held: 36 bases, read in frame from base 1. CDR1 MDHEN and CDR2 SYDVKM were looked up in the germline V gene. The germline ends are 12 bases apart after V is trimmed by 5 bases and J by 8 bases. What the time point label conveys for this sample: cycle 2 day 1 (C2D1) of nivolumab. Relapse after autologous stem cell transplantation had occurred in all trial patients, and cohorts A, B and C were distinguished by prior brentuximab vedotin exposure. The trial cohort comprised more than 55 patients with relapsed/refractory classical Hodgkin lymphoma whose best overall responses were complete response, partial response or progressive disease. In the multi-cohort phase II CheckMate 205 trial, trial patients received single-agent nivolumab. An independent review committee assessed best overall response by applying the 2007 International Working Group response criteria. Trial PBMCs were obtained immediately prior to nivolumab initiation (C1D1) and on therapy at cycle 2 day 1 and cycle 4 day 1. After peripheral blood was drawn into 8 mL Vacutainer Cell Preparation Tubes, PBMCs were isolated by centrifugation and then cryopreserved.

The TCR was taken from a human donor with classical Hodgkin lymphoma. The chain is assembled from TRBV28 and TRBJ2-5; too little of a D gene remains to name it. Sample: peripheral blood mononuclear cells (PBMCs), taken before the second cycle of nivolumab. CDR3 protein: CASSPRSFTQYF. The DNA sequence is as follows: TGTGCCAGCAGTCCGAGGAGCTTCACCCAGTACTTC.